The 10 T cell receptor beta chains in this list originate from one sample, sequenced in a study of shared clonotypes between healthy human individuals (dated by TCRdb to 2018 to 2021). CD8 naive samples were obtained by positive selection for CCR7 among CD45RO-negative cells, yielding a CD45RA+CCR7+ population from which TemRA cells were excluded. Receptor libraries were prepared by the immunoSEQ multiplex PCR assay. TCRdb took this table from immuneACCESS and kept in-frame rearrangements with V and J called. Such tables lack part of the clones; where checked against another copy, unresolved V genes explain under half of the gap, and the rest is unexplained. Recorded for this sample are 800,000 or so clones; about 96% of them occurred a single time. The ten largest make up about 0.25% of the sample. The sample comprised naive CD8+ T cells sorted from blood. Sample cell subset or site, as interpreted from the label and publication: CD45RA+CCR7+. These receptors all come from a man in his thirties or forties in good health.

The chain links TRBV10-3 to TRBJ2-2, with D possibly TRBD1 on 6 matching bases. This CDR3 contains 14 residues. With 2 bases removed from V and 7 bases from J, the gap between germline ends came to 11 bases. The V gene's germline CDR1 is ENHRY and CDR2 SYGVKD. The CDR3 loop reads CAISEAQGIGELFF. CDR3 DNA: TGTGCCATCAGTGAGGCTCAGGGGATCGGGGAGCTGTTTTTT.

The chain employs TRBV27 and TRBJ2-1; D remains unclear. The CDR3 has 15 residues. CDR1 and CDR2 from the germline V gene are MNHEY and SMNVEV (reference sequence). Trimming removed 7 bases at V and 4 bases at J, with 17 bases between. CDR3 DNA sequence: TGTGCCAGCACCAAATACCCGTCCTCTTACAATGAGCAGTTCTTC. Encoded protein: CASTKYPSSYNEQFF.

CDR3 nucleotide sequence: TGTGCCAGCAGCTTGGGAGTCTACCAATACGAGCAGTACTTC. It is translated as CASSLGVYQYEQYF. The chain carries TRBV5-4 and TRBJ2-7; no firm D call. CDR1 and CDR2 (germline): SGHNT, YYREEE (reference sequence). CDR3 length: 14 amino acids. Trimming left V 0 bases short and J 4 bases short, with 11 bases between.

V gene TRBV27 combines with J gene TRBJ2-7; 11 positions match TRBD1. Trimming at V came to 2 bases and at J to 5 bases, leaving 5 bases not matched to a gene. Germline values: CDR1 MNHEY, CDR2 SMNVEV (reference sequence). The CDR3 is 15 amino acids. The CDR3 reads CASSLVGDRGNEQYF. The CDR3, as DNA: TGTGCCAGCAGTTTAGTTGGGGACAGGGGGAACGAGCAGTACTTC.

This clone is a singleton in its sample. This sample includes further DNA sequences coding for the same CDR3. The chain couples TRBV27 to TRBJ2-1; 7 nucleotides agree with TRBD2. CDR3 length: 16 residues. CDR1 and CDR2 from the germline V gene are MNHEY and SMNVEV (reference sequence). V lost 0 bases to trimming and J lost 2 bases; unmatched junction nucleotides: 4. CDR3 bases: TGTGCCAGCAGTTTATCGGCGGGAGACACCTACAATGAGCAGTTCTTC. This codes for CASSLSAGDTYNEQFF.

The chain employs TRBV11-2 and TRBJ2-2, with unresolved D. The V gene's germline CDR1 is SGHAT and CDR2 FQNNGV. The CDR3 length is 13 residues. Deletions cut 8 bases from V and 5 bases from J, with 12 bases between. The CDR3 loop is CASALLRTGELFF. CDR3 in DNA: TGTGCCAGCGCGCTACTCCGGACCGGGGAGCTGTTTTTT.

The sample holds one count of this clone. V and J are TRBV9 and TRBJ2-5; 7 bases are shared with TRBD2. Germline V gene lookup returns CDR1 SGDLS and CDR2 YYNGEE. J was trimmed by 4 bases and V by 0 bases; bases with no gene match: 6. The CDR3 runs to 15 residues. The CDR3 DNA follows: TGTGCCAGCAGCGTAGGGGAGGGGCTGATAGAGACCCAGTACTTC. It is translated as CASSVGEGLIETQYF.

The rearrangement links TRBV5-5 to TRBJ2-7; 9 bases align to TRBD1. The junction had 14 bases not matched to a gene; V was cut back by 6 bases and J by 7 bases. CDR1 and CDR2 (germline): SGHKS, YYEKEE (reference sequence). This CDR3 comprises 15 residues. CDR3 in amino acids: CASNSRGTGTREQYF. CDR3 bases: TGTGCCAGCAATTCGAGGGGGACAGGGACGAGGGAGCAGTACTTC.

The gene calls are TRBV11-2 and TRBJ2-1, with 8 bases matching TRBD1. Per the germline V gene, CDR1 is SGHAT and CDR2 is FQNNGV. This CDR3 region has 14 residues. The trim removed 3 bases at V and 8 bases at J, leaving 6 bases unmatched. In DNA, the CDR3 is TGTGCCAGCAGCTTTTGGACAGGGATCGATGAGCAGTTCTTC. It specifies CASSFWTGIDEQFF.

The rearrangement joins TRBV11-2 to TRBJ1-5, with D hard to call. Germline V gene lookup returns CDR1 SGHAT and CDR2 FQNNGV. V was cut by 5 bases and J by 6 bases, with 20 bases left in between. This CDR3 is 16 amino acids long. The DNA of the CDR3 is TGTGCCAGCAGCGAATCGGGCAGCGGGGAAGTTCAGCCCCAGCATTTT. Encoded protein: CASSESGSGEVQPQHF.